One and the same sample provided the 22 T cell receptor beta chains below, sequenced in a study of T-cell reconstitution after alpha-beta-depleted transplantation in children. This sample's TCRbeta library carried unique molecular identifier barcodes. TCRdb re-called the PCR reads with MiXCR, one entry per CDR3 protein. The table records about 610,000 distinct CDR3 sequences, roughly a tenth of them present only once. Sequenced here: PBMCs from the stem cell graft donor, sampled from the stem cell graft. The receptor source for this set is a human donor who donated a stem cell graft to a child with acute myeloid leukemia.

The chain couples TRBV21-1 to TRBJ2-3; TRBD2, the D gene given by the table, was not confirmed from the DNA. TRBV21-1 is given as a pseudogene. The CDR3 totals 16 residues. CDR3 coding DNA: TGTGCCAGCGCCAAATCCGGACCCTCTGGGGCAGATACGCAGTATTTT. This sequence encodes CASAKSGPSGADTQYF.

This clonotype was recorded many times. The J gene is TRBJ2-7, the V gene TRBV4-2; 12 bases are shared with TRBD2. There are 19 residues in the CDR3. In germline, CDR1 is LGHNA, CDR2 YNFKEQ. V dropped 0 bases and J dropped 7; count of bases not matched to a gene: 16. The CDR3 DNA reads as TGTGCCAGCAGCCAAGAGCCCTCGACTAGCGGGAGAGGGTTAGAAGAGCAGTACTTC. This codes for CASSQEPSTSGRGLEEQYF.

This clonotype was observed a few times. The chain employs TRBV5-1 and TRBJ2-7; 10 bases align to TRBD2. The CDR3 is 13 residues long. J lost 5 bases, V lost 4 bases, and 3 bases had no gene match. CDR1 and CDR2 from the germline V gene are SGHRS and YFSETQ. CDR3: CASSQTSGNEQYF. The CDR3 coding sequence is TGCGCCAGCAGCCAAACTAGCGGGAACGAGCAGTACTTC.

This clonotype was seen many times. The CDR3, as DNA: TGTGCCAGCAGTTGGGACAGGGGGCGTCGGAATGAGCAGTTCTTC. It yields the protein CASSWDRGRRNEQFF. The rearrangement links TRBV2 to TRBJ2-1; 12 bases map to TRBD1. Germline values: CDR1 SNHLY, CDR2 FYNNEI. Trimming cost V 5 bases and J 7 bases; bases outside gene matches: 6. The CDR3 loop spans 15 amino acids.

This clonotype was found many times. The chain uses TRBV10-3 and TRBJ2-3; possibly TRBD2 for D (6 bases). Germline CDR1 is ENHRY and CDR2 is SYGVKD. V was pared by 4 bases and J by 6 bases, with 14 bases between. This CDR3 region has 14 residues. The CDR3 sequence: CAISVGTQRDTQYF. The CDR3 DNA sequence: TGTGCCATCAGTGTCGGGACTCAAAGGGATACGCAGTATTTT.

The genes are TRBV5-4 and TRBJ2-3; D uncertain. Trimming shortened V by 1 base and J by 2 bases, and 8 bases separated the two germline ends. This CDR3 is 14 amino acids long. Germline CDR1 reads SGHNT; CDR2 reads YYREEE (reference sequence). CDR3 nucleotides: TGTGCCAGCAGCTTGTCCCCCAACACAGATACGCAGTATTTT. Its translation: CASSLSPNTDTQYF.

The chain carries TRBV20-1 and TRBJ2-1; TRBD2 agrees at 10 bases. The V gene's germline CDR1 is DFQATT and CDR2 SNEGSKA (reference sequence). Unmatched junction bases numbered 9, after V lost 5 bases and J lost 2 bases. This CDR3 spans 16 amino acids. The CDR3, as DNA: TGCAGTGCTGTCTATCTAGCGGGAGACACCTACAATGAGCAGTTCTTC. Translated, it gives CSAVYLAGDTYNEQFF.

This clonotype was counted many times. The rearrangement links TRBV29-1 to TRBJ2-3, with 11 bases identical to TRBD2. The J segment lost 3 bases and the V segment lost 4 bases, leaving 6 bases of the junction unmatched. Germline CDR1 and CDR2: SQVTM and ANQGSEA. The CDR3 has 15 residues. CDR3 bases: TGCAGCGTTGCGGTAGCGGGAGGGCAAACAGATACGCAGTATTTT. It is translated as CSVAVAGGQTDTQYF.

The table lists this clonotype with a few counts. V is TRBV29-1 and J is TRBJ2-1; D unclear. This CDR3 has 14 amino acids. The V gene's germline CDR1 is SQVTM and CDR2 ANQGSEA. V lost 4 bases, J lost 4 bases, and 14 bases lay in between. The CDR3 reads CSVVRYREYNEQFF. For the CDR3, the DNA is TGCAGCGTTGTAAGGTACAGAGAGTACAATGAGCAGTTCTTC.

Many counts were recorded for this clonotype. V gene TRBV12-3 or TRBV12-4 combines with J gene TRBJ2-1; TRBD1 or TRBD2 may be the D gene (5 bases each). V lost 7 bases to trimming and J lost 8 bases, with 12 bases between them. This CDR3 has 12 amino acids. The CDR3 sequence is CASTSGRDEQFF. For the CDR3, the DNA is TGTGCCAGCACCTCGGGGCGCGATGAGCAGTTCTTC.

This clonotype was observed a few times. The rearrangement joins TRBV12-3 or TRBV12-4 to TRBJ1-2; 10 bases fit TRBD1. The ends lost 5 bases at V and 5 bases at J; junction bases unmatched: 5. The CDR3 is 14 residues long. The CDR3 protein is CASSLGTGAYGYTF. CDR3 nucleotides: TGTGCCAGCAGTCTTGGGACAGGGGCATATGGCTACACCTTC.

This clonotype has only a few counts. The chain joins TRBV20-1 to TRBJ2-5; the D gene is possibly TRBD2 (7 bases). Germline-derived CDR1 and CDR2 are DFQATT and SNEGSKA (reference sequence). Trimming removed 6 bases at V and 3 bases at J, with 20 bases between. The CDR3 covers 15 residues. The CDR3 region is CSAGGRAGEKETQYF. For the CDR3, the DNA is TGCAGTGCCGGAGGGAGGGCAGGGGAAAAAGAGACCCAGTACTTC.

V usage is TRBV27 and J usage is TRBJ2-5, with 11 positions matching TRBD2. Germline values: CDR1 MNHEY, CDR2 SMNVEV (reference sequence). Losses at the gene ends were 2 bases for V and 5 bases for J; bases not matched to a gene: 7. This CDR3 contains 16 residues. For the CDR3, the DNA is TGTGCCAGCAGTTTAGGGACTAGCGGACGCGGGGAGACCCAGTACTTC. Its translation is CASSLGTSGRGETQYF.

The rearrangement links TRBV5-1 to TRBJ2-1; tentatively, D is TRBD1 or TRBD2 (6 bases each). The germline V gene encodes CDR1 SGHRS and CDR2 YFSETQ. Deletions cut 5 bases from V and 4 bases from J, with 16 bases between. This CDR3 contains 15 residues. This chain's CDR3 is CASRSAGTSYNEQFF. Written as DNA, the CDR3 is TGCGCCAGCAGGTCCGCGGGGACAAGTTACAATGAGCAGTTCTTC.

This clonotype has at least ten counts. The rearrangement links TRBV20-1 to TRBJ2-1; 11 bases match TRBD2. CDR1 and CDR2 from the germline V gene are DFQATT and SNEGSKA (reference sequence). The V and J ends lost 6 bases and 5 bases, in that order; junction bases with no gene match: 6. The CDR3 is made up of 14 amino acids. The CDR3 DNA is TGCAGTGCCCCTACTAGCGGGGGCGACAATGAGCAGTTCTTC. It yields the protein CSAPTSGGDNEQFF.

This clonotype occurred many times. V is TRBV20-1 and J is TRBJ1-5, with D possibly TRBD1 on 6 matching bases. V lost 0 bases and J 3 bases, leaving 18 bases between the germline ends. The CDR3 extends over 17 amino acids. Looked up from germline, CDR1 is DFQATT and CDR2 is SNEGSKA (reference sequence). The CDR3 protein is CSARDEGQGPINQPQHF. CDR3 nucleotides: TGCAGTGCTAGAGATGAGGGCCAGGGGCCAATCAATCAGCCCCAGCATTTT.

The rearrangement links TRBV28 to TRBJ2-7; no clear D. Germline V gives CDR1 MDHEN, CDR2 SYDVKM. Trimming removed 6 bases at V and 5 bases at J, with 8 bases between. The CDR3 is made up of 11 amino acids. As DNA, the CDR3 is TGTGCCAGCAGAGAACGAGACGAGCAGTACTTC. Amino acid sequence: CASRERDEQYF. The full variable domain, in which reference TRBV28 and TRBJ2-7 provide the parts outside the CDR3, is DVKVTQSSRYLVKRTGEKVFLECVQDMDHENMFWYRQDPGLGLRLIYFSYDVKMKEKGDIPEGYSVSREKKERFSLILESASTNQTSMYLCASRERDEQYFGPGTRLTVT.

The table lists this clonotype with many counts. The chain uses TRBV5-1 and TRBJ2-3; 8 bases map to TRBD2. This CDR3 is 16 amino acids long. Germline V gene data show CDR1 as SGHRS and CDR2 as YFSETQ. V lost 0 bases and J lost 4; bases outside the gene matches: 7. CDR3 sequence: CASSLDDGGRSDTQYF. CDR3 DNA sequence: TGCGCCAGCAGCTTGGATGATGGCGGGAGGTCAGATACGCAGTATTTT.

The rearrangement joins TRBV5-1 to TRBJ2-7; 7 bases line up with TRBD1. CDR1 and CDR2 from the germline V gene are SGHRS and YFSETQ. The V and J ends lost 7 bases and 4 bases, in that order; junction bases with no gene match: 11. The CDR3 covers 14 residues. The CDR3 loop reads CASRGPGTEYEQYF. CDR3 nucleotides: TGCGCCAGCCGAGGCCCCGGGACAGAGTACGAGCAGTACTTC.

The chain's CDR3 is CSASSGTSGNEQFF. The CDR3 region has the DNA TGCAGTGCTAGTTCGGGGACTAGCGGCAATGAGCAGTTCTTC. V gene TRBV20-1 combines with J gene TRBJ2-1; TRBD2 matches at 11 bases. J was trimmed by 6 bases and V by 3 bases; bases with no gene match: 4. This CDR3 comprises 14 residues. Germline V gene sequence: CDR1 DFQATT, CDR2 SNEGSKA (reference sequence).

The chain joins TRBV6-1 to TRBJ1-5, with TRBD1 matching over 11 bases. The length of the CDR3 is 15 residues. Germline CDR1 is MNHNS and CDR2 is SASEGT. J lost 5 bases, V lost 2 bases, and 2 bases had no gene match. CDR3 coding DNA: TGTGCCAGCAGTGAATGGGGACAGGGGGATCAGCCCCAGCATTTT. Protein: CASSEWGQGDQPQHF.

This sequence joins TRBV6-1 and TRBJ2-7, with a tentative D call TRBD1 (8 bases). The CDR3 spans 15 residues. The germline gives CDR1 MNHNS, CDR2 SASEGT. V was cut by 5 bases and J by 4 bases, with 18 bases left in between. The CDR3 nucleotides are TGTGCCAGCAGTAAGGACAGGGCCGGGGGGTACGAGCAGTACTTC. Translating gives CASSKDRAGGYEQYF.